Presented here are 9 T cell receptor beta chains from one specimen sequenced in a study of beta chain features in type 1 diabetes (dated 2018 in TCRdb). What the research found in general, with its limitations: Type 1 diabetes patients showed a moderate but significant shortening of TCRB CDR3 length in all four CD4+ subsets.

The protocol used for the library was the immunoSEQ multiplex PCR assay. The entire isolated RNA was reverse transcribed using the High Capacity cDNA Reverse Transcription Kit, and thus expressed TCRB transcripts were sequenced. TCRdb took over this immuneACCESS table, retaining in-frame rearrangements with V and J assigned. Such tables are incomplete; in checked studies, under half of the missing clones stem from an unresolved V gene, and the remainder is unexplained. This sample holds 300,000 to 350,000 clones; about 13% were observed only once. Approximately 0.016% of the sample belongs to the ten largest clones. Antigen specificity for these receptors is unknown. Sequencing used naive CD4+ T cells from blood. The cell subset or site label of this sample denotes: true naive CD4+ T cells. The receptors here all came from a woman younger than 30 with type 1 diabetes.

The chain links TRBV6-5 to TRBJ2-7; TRBD2 matches at 9 bases. From germline, CDR1 is MNHEY and CDR2 SVGAGI. J gave up 4 bases and V 4 bases, and 5 bases lay outside the gene matches. The CDR3 extends over 14 amino acids. CDR3 amino acids: CASSLASGAYEQYV. The CDR3 bases are TGTGCCAGCAGTTTAGCTAGCGGGGCGTACGAGCAGTACGTC.

This chain uses TRBV7-2 with TRBJ2-1; D is possibly TRBD2 (6 bases). V was trimmed by 1 base and J by 9 bases, leaving 16 bases between them. This CDR3 has 15 residues. The V gene's germline CDR1 is SGHTA and CDR2 FQGNSA. CDR3: CASSLVGGNGGEQFF. The CDR3 nucleotides read TGTGCCAGCAGCTTAGTTGGCGGGAACGGAGGTGAGCAGTTCTTC.

Concerning this clone: Sequence at one end of the junction differs from germline and may be a read error. The V gene is TRBV28, the J gene TRBJ1-2; D not certain. Germline V gene data show CDR1 as MDHEN and CDR2 as SYDVKM. This CDR3 region has 14 residues. CDR3 region: CASRRTATMRIEGF. CDR3 nucleotides: TGTGCCAGCAGGCGGACTGCCACTATGAGAATCGAAGGCTTC.

The chain is built from TRBV9 and TRBJ1-2; no clear D gene. The length of the CDR3 is 12 residues. CDR1 is SGDLS, CDR2 YYNGEE, per germline. V gave up 0 bases and J gave up 7 bases, with 7 bases separating them. CDR3 loop: CASSVDGVGYTF. The CDR3 DNA reads as TGTGCCAGCAGCGTAGACGGGGTTGGCTACACCTTC.

This clone was detected a few times. The chain couples TRBV9 to TRBJ2-1; 8 nucleotides align to TRBD1. The CDR3 runs to 15 residues. Unmatched junction bases numbered 7, after V lost 0 bases and J lost 8 bases. From germline, CDR1 is SGDLS and CDR2 YYNGEE. This chain's CDR3 is CASSVGTGFQDEQFF. CDR3 coding DNA: TGTGCCAGCAGCGTAGGGACAGGGTTCCAAGATGAGCAGTTCTTC.

Comments on this clone: This specimen includes other DNA sequences encoding the same CDR3. The rearrangement uses TRBV7-9 and TRBJ2-3; maybe TRBD2 (5 bases). The germline V gene encodes CDR1 SEHNR and CDR2 FQNEAQ (reference sequence). V was pared by 1 base and J by 3 bases, with 5 bases between. The CDR3 contains 13 residues. The CDR3 region is CASSLGLTDTQYF. CDR3 in DNA: TGTGCCAGCAGCTTAGGACTAACAGATACGCAGTATTTT.

The V gene is TRBV7-2, the J gene TRBJ2-7; 9 bases are a match to TRBD2. The germline V gene encodes CDR1 SGHTA and CDR2 FQGNSA. V lost 5 bases to trimming and J lost 1 base; unmatched junction nucleotides: 6. The CDR3 runs 15 residues. The CDR3 loop reads CASSPGLALSYEQYF. The CDR3 coding sequence is TGTGCCAGCAGCCCGGGACTAGCTCTTTCCTACGAGCAGTACTTC.

This clone was recorded a few times. The V call is TRBV11-2, the J call TRBJ2-7, with D possibly matching TRBD1 (5 bases). CDR1 SGHAT and CDR2 FQNNGV come from the germline V gene. V was pared by 4 bases and J by 1 base, with 5 bases between. The CDR3 runs to 12 residues. The CDR3 DNA sequence: TGTGCCAGCAGCTCAGGGTCCTACGAGCAGTACGTC. Its translation: CASSSGSYEQYV.

The chain employs TRBV28 and TRBJ1-1; tentative D call: TRBD1 (5 bases). From germline, CDR1 is MDHEN and CDR2 SYDVKM. V lost 6 bases, J lost 0 bases, and 11 bases lay in between. The CDR3 runs 14 residues. CDR3 DNA: TGTGCCAGCAGCCCCGGGGGAATGAACACTGAAGCTTTCTTT. It translates to CASSPGGMNTEAFF.